This TCR beta chain was captured by sequencing in a study of T cell responses to AZD1222 COVID-19 vaccine. Study findings and constraints: An increase in Spike-specific TCR breadth and depth was observed after two AZD1222 doses. Donors were mostly white British, more females; clonal diversity possibly underestimated.

Second-dose intervals of approximately 4 or approximately 12 weeks were pooled. Concerning this clone itself: Antigen: not known.

Produced via immunoSEQ multiplex PCR; TCRdb's table is partial and in-frame only. The sample contains about 200,000 clones, under 95% of which appear only once. With 2 bases clipped from V and 9 bases from J, the junction kept 2 bases outside the gene matches. This CDR3 has 12 amino acids. This sequence was found in an adult who received the AZD1222 COVID-19 vaccine. V usage is TRBV12-3 or TRBV12-4 and J usage is TRBJ1-1; 8 bases are shared with TRBD1. Sample: peripheral blood, taken 28 days after the second AZD1222 dose. This CDR3 reads CASSLQGAKAFF. CDR3 in DNA: TGTGCCAGCAGTTTACAGGGGGCCAAAGCTTTCTTT.